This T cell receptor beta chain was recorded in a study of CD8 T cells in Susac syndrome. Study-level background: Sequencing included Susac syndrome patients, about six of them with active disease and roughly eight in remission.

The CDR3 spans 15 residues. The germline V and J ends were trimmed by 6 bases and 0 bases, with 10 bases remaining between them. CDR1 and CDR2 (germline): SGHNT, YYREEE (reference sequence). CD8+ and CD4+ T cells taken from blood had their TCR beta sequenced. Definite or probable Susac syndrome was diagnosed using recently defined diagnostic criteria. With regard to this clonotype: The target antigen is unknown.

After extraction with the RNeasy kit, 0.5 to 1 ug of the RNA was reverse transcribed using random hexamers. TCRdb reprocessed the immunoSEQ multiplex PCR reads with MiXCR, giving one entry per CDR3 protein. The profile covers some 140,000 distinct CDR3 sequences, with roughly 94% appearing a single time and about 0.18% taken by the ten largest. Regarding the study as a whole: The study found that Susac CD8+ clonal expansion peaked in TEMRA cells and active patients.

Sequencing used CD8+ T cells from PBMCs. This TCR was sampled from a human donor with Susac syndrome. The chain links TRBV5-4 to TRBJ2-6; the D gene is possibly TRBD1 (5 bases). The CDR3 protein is CASNPQGSGANVLTF. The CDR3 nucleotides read TGTGCCAGCAACCCCCAGGGCTCTGGGGCCAACGTCCTGACTTTC.